This TCR beta chain was captured in a study of T-cell memory formation after mild COVID-19. About the research overall: In these data, TCR clusters were largely donor specific.

This CDR3 contains 12 residues. Findings of the study overall: Largely, contracting CD4+ clones fell within CM and EM, and contracting CD8+ clones within EMRA.

This clonotype was recorded a few times. Its antigen is unidentified. 5'RACE primed from the constant segment yielded TCR alpha and TCR beta cDNA libraries bearing sample barcodes and UMIs. TCRdb itself ran the 5' RACE reads through MiXCR, one entry per CDR3 protein. The table lists around 500,000 distinct CDR3 sequences, 15% to 20% of them singletons, with 9% to 15% in the top ten. This TCR was recovered from an adult woman who had mild COVID-19 (a few samples of this study predate the infection). Cell type and time point are not known. The chain recombines TRBV21-1 with TRBJ1-1. TRBV21-1 is a pseudogene segment. The sample was PBMCs or a T cell subset sorted from them (not recorded which). The CDR3 loop reads CASDRLGTEAFF. CDR3 bases: TGTGCCAGCGATCGGCTGGGGACTGAAGCTTTCTTT.